These T cell receptor beta chains were read from a single sample in a study of technical replicates of blood from a few donors. Measured with immunoSEQ multiplex PCR; TCRdb has only the in-frame clones, and not every one. This sample has over 85,000 clones, with roughly 96% found just once. The sample was T cells isolated from PBMCs. The receptors originated from a human donor in good health. Each CDR3 is given with its conserved first and last residue. A D gene is named only where the DNA matches it firmly. Where a row states a size, it is once, few, many or the class of an expanded clone; other rows omit it.

TRBJ2-7	TRBV18	TRBD1	NA	CASSPTGTEQYF	TGTGCCAGCTCCCCGACAGGGACCGAGCAGTACTTC
TRBJ1-2	TRBV10-3	TRBD1	NA	CAISDSGTGYYGYTF	TGTGCCATCAGTGATTCCGGGACAGGCTACTATGGCTACACCTTC
TRBJ2-7	TRBV2	NA	NA	CASSGDFSEQYF	TGTGCCAGCAGCGGGGACTTTTCTGAGCAGTACTTC
TRBJ1-4	TRBV28	NA	NA	CASSRDSFEKLFF	TGTGCCAGCAGCCGGGATTCATTTGAAAAACTGTTTTTT
TRBJ2-5	TRBV11-3	TRBD1	NA	CASSLGRGGETQYF	TGTGCCAGCAGCTTAGGCCGAGGGGGCGAGACCCAGTACTTC
TRBJ1-1	TRBV6-5	NA	NA	CASSPGGLRNTEAFF	TGTGCCAGCAGCCCCGGGGGGCTTAGGAACACTGAAGCTTTCTTT
TRBJ2-1	TRBV9	NA	NA	CASSVAPSSYNEQFF	TGTGCCAGCAGCGTAGCACCTAGCTCCTACAATGAGCAGTTCTTC
TRBJ2-3	TRBV7-2	TRBD2	NA	CASSPFRGGDTQYF	TGTGCCAGCAGCCCATTTAGGGGAGGGGATACGCAGTATTTT
TRBJ2-2	TRBV28	NA	NA	CASSLSTGELFF	TGTGCCAGCAGTTTGAGCACCGGGGAGCTGTTTTTT
TRBJ1-1	TRBV6-1	TRBD1	NA	CASSEARGVVIEAFF	TGTGCCAGCAGTGAAGCCAGGGGGGTCGTCATTGAAGCTTTCTTT
TRBJ1-5	TRBV10-3	NA	NA	CAIRGEGEEYQPQHF	TGTGCCATCAGGGGGGAGGGGGAAGAATATCAGCCCCAGCATTTT
TRBJ2-5	TRBV2	NA	NA	CANSGIPETQYF	TGTGCCAACTCAGGGATCCCGGAGACCCAGTACTTC
TRBJ2-1	TRBV7-3	NA	NA	CASSVSRDNEQFF	TGTGCCAGCAGTGTTAGCAGGGACAATGAGCAGTTCTTC
TRBJ2-7	TRBV5-1	NA	NA	CASSFSGSDEQYF	TGCGCCAGCAGCTTCTCCGGTAGCGACGAGCAGTACTTC
TRBJ1-4	TRBV6-1	NA	NA	CASSETQGIGEKLFF	TGTGCCAGCAGTGAAACCCAGGGGATCGGTGAAAAACTGTTTTTT
TRBJ2-1	TRBV14	NA	NA	CASASYNEQFF	TGTGCCAGCGCCAGCTACAATGAGCAGTTCTTC
TRBJ2-7	TRBV2	TRBD1	NA	CATGQDYEQYF	TGTGCCACCGGACAGGACTACGAGCAGTACTTC
TRBJ2-7	TRBV4-2	TRBD1	NA	CASSPGGQGDYEQYF	TGTGCCAGCAGCCCAGGGGGACAGGGGGATTACGAGCAGTACTTC
TRBJ1-1	TRBV6-5	TRBD1	NA	CASSYFTGGEAFF	TGTGCCAGCAGTTATTTCACAGGGGGTGAAGCTTTCTTT
TRBJ2-3	TRBV5-1	TRBD2	NA	CASSLRTSGRGSTDTQYF	TGCGCCAGCAGCTTGCGGACTAGCGGGAGAGGTAGCACAGATACGCAGTATTTT
TRBJ2-1	TRBV9	NA	NA	CASRSSQTNEQFF	TGTGCCAGCAGATCCTCCCAAACTAATGAGCAGTTCTTC
TRBJ1-5	TRBV18	NA	NA	CASSPSGGINQPQHF	TGTGCCAGCTCACCCTCCGGCGGCATTAATCAGCCCCAGCATTTT
TRBJ2-1	TRBV6-5	NA	NA	CASLGTLGNEQFF	TGTGCCAGCCTAGGAACTTTGGGCAATGAGCAGTTCTTC
TRBJ2-7	TRBV9	TRBD2	NA	CASSPSGPSYEQYF	TGTGCCAGCAGTCCTAGCGGGCCTTCCTACGAGCAGTACTTC
TRBJ2-2	TRBV5-1	TRBD2	NA	CASSRTSGRATGELFF	TGCGCCAGCAGCAGGACTAGCGGGAGGGCAACCGGGGAGCTGTTTTTT
TRBJ2-1	TRBV7-9	NA	NA	CASSLVAGGSEQFF	TGTGCCAGCAGCTTAGTCGCAGGGGGGAGTGAGCAGTTCTTC
TRBJ1-5	TRBV4-1	NA	once	CASSQTAGNQPQHF	TGCGCCAGCAGCCAAACCGCGGGCAATCAGCCCCAGCATTTT
TRBJ2-2	TRBV18	TRBD2	NA	CASSPRTSGSSVGELFF	TGTGCCAGCTCACCTAGGACTAGCGGGAGTTCGGTCGGGGAGCTGTTTTTT
TRBJ2-5	TRBV6-1	NA	once	CASSEAGQQETQYF	TGTGCCAGCAGTGAAGCGGGGCAGCAAGAGACCCAGTACTTC